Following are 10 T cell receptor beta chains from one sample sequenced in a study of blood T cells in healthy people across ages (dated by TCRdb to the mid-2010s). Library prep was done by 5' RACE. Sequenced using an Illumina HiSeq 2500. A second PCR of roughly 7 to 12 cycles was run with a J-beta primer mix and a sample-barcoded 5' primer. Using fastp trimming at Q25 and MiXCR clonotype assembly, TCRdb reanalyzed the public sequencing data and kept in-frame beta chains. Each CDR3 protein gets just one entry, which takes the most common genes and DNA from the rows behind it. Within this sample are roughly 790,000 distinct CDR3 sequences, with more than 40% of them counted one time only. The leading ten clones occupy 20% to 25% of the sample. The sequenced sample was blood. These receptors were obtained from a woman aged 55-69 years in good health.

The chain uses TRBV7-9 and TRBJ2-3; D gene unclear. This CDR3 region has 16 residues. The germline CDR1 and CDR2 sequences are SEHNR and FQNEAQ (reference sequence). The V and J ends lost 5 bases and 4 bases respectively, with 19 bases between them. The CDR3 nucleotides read TGTGCCAGCAGCCCTCATCCATTGTGGGGATCAGATACGCAGTATTTT. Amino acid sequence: CASSPHPLWGSDTQYF.

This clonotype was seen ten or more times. The CDR3 nucleotides read TGTGCCACCAGTGATTCTATTAGCGGGAATTTCTACGAGCAGTACTTC. The encoded protein is CATSDSISGNFYEQYF. The chain employs TRBV24-1 and TRBJ2-7; 8 bases align to TRBD2. The CDR3 consists of 16 residues. Unmatched junction bases numbered 8, after V lost 2 bases and J lost 3 bases. Germline assignment: CDR1 KGHDR and CDR2 SFDVKD.

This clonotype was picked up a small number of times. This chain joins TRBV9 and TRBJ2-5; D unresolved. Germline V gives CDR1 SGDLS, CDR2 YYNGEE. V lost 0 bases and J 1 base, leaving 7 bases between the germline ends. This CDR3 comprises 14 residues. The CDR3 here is CASSVAPVQETQYF. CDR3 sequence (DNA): TGTGCCAGCAGCGTAGCACCAGTCCAAGAGACCCAGTACTTC.

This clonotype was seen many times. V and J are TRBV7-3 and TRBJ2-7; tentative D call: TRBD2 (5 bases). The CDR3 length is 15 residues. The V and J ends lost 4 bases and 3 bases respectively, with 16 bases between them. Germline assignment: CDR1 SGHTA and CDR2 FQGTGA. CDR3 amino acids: CASSSTPKRVYEQYF. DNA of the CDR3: TGTGCCAGCAGCTCGACACCAAAGAGGGTCTACGAGCAGTACTTC. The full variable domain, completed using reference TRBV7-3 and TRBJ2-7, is GAGVSQTPSNKVTEKGKYVELRCDPISGHTALYWYRQSLGQGPEFLIYFQGTGAADDSGLPNDRFFAVRPEGSVSTLKIQRTERGDSAVYLCASSSTPKRVYEQYFGPGTRLTVT.

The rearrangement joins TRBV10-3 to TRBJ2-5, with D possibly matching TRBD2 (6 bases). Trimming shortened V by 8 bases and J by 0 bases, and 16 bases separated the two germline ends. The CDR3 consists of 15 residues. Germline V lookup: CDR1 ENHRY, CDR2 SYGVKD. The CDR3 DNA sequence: TGTGCCATCTCCCAAGGGGCGGGGAACCAAGAGACCCAGTACTTC. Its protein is CAISQGAGNQETQYF.

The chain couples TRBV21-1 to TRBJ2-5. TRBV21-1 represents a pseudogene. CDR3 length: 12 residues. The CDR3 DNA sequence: TGTGCCAGCGCGGAGCGCCAAGAGACCCAGTACTTC. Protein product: CASAERQETQYF.

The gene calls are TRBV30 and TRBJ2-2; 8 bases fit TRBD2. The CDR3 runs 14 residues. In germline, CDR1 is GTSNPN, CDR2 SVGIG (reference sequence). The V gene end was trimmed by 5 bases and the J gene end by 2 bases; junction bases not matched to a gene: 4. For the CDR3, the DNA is TGTGCCTGGTTAGCGGGGAAAAACACCGGGGAGCTGTTTTTT. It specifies CAWLAGKNTGELFF.

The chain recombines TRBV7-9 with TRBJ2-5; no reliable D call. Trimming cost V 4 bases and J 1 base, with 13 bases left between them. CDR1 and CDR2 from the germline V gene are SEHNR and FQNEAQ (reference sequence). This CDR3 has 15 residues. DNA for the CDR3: TGTGCCAGCAGCTCCCCGTTAGTGTCCCAAGAGACCCAGTACTTC. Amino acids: CASSSPLVSQETQYF.

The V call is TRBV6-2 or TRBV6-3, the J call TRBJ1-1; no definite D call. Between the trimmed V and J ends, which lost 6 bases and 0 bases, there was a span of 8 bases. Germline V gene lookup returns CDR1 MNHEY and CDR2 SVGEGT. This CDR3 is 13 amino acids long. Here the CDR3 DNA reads TGTGCCAGCAGAAATTTTATGAACACTGAAGCTTTCTTT. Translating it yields CASRNFMNTEAFF.

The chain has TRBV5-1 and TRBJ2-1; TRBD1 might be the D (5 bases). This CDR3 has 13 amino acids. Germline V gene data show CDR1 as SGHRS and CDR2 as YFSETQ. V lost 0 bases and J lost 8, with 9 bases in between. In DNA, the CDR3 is TGCGCCAGCAGCTTGGTTGTAGGGGATGAGCAGTTCTTC. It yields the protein CASSLVVGDEQFF.